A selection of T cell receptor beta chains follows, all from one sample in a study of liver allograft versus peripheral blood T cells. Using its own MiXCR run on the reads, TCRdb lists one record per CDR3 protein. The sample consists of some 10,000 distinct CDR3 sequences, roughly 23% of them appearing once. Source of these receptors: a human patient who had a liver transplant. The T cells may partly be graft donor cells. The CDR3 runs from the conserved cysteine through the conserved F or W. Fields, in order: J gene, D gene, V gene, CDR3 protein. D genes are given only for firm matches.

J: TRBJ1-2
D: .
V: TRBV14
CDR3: CASSQEYDLGYTF

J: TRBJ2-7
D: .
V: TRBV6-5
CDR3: CASSYWSGKGAEQYF

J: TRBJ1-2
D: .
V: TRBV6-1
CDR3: CASSSGRNYGYTF

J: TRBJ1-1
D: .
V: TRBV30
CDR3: CAWSGSKGAFF

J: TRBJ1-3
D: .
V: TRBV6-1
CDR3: CASSDRNRQSGNTIYF

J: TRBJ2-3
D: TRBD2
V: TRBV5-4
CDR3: CASSFYSGGRSDTQYF

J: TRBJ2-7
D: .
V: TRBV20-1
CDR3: CSARDPQGRPYEQYF

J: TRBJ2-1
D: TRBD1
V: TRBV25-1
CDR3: CASSESGTAVYNEQFF

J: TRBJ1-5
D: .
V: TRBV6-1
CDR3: CASSWGHSGNQPQHF

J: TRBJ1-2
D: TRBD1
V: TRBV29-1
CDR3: CSVEGPSHRGRRDGYTF

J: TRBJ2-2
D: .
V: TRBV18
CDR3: CASSPRLARNTGELFF